This TCR beta chain appears in the sequencing data of a study of shared clonotypes between healthy human individuals. General study findings and limits: Naive CD4 clonotype sharing across a few donors was about 5.3%. With few donors, the genetic and exposure-history diversity represented was limited.

In regard to this clone: Its cognate antigen is unknown.

Original data processing: From ImmunoSEQ came sequences covering only the junction and carrying no quality scores, so filtering differed. Using immunoSEQ multiplex PCR, the repertoire was profiled, and TCRdb retains in-frame clones only, with some absent. The DNA was the basis for D and trimming; V, J and clone size are from that table. The table shows roughly 2.2 million clones, with 80% to 95% occurring only once. Trimming removed 7 bases from V and 4 bases from J, with 14 bases in between. The CDR3 runs to 14 residues. From germline, CDR1 is SNHLY and CDR2 FYNNEI. The study separated CD4+ cells into CD45RA+ naive and CD45RA-negative memory subsets.

This sequence joins TRBV2 and TRBJ1-5; the D gene is possibly TRBD1 (6 bases). Specimen: naive CD4+ T cells from PBMCs. As for subset: CD45RA+ positively selected. The TCR sequence derives from a young man in good health. Some clones in this sample may be carry-over from other donors' samples. CDR3 sequence reads: CASNRDNQNQPQHF. The CDR3 coding sequence is TGTGCCAGCAACCGGGACAATCAAAATCAGCCCCAGCATTTT.